The rows below give T cell receptor beta chains drawn from one sample of a study of cytomegalovirus exposure and HLA in healthy donors. Libraries were prepared by immunoSEQ multiplex PCR; TCRdb keeps only in-frame clonotypes and omits some of them. The sample holds 150,000 to 200,000 clones, 80% to 85% seen once. Input material: PBMCs. These receptors came from a young man in good health and CMV-seropositive. Each CDR3 is given with its conserved first and last residue. The order of the fields is D gene, V gene, J gene, clone size, CDR3 DNA, CDR3 protein. D genes are given only for firm matches. Where a row states a size, it is once, few, many or the class of an expanded clone; other rows omit it.

D gene: -
V gene: TRBV2
J gene: TRBJ1-5
clone size: few
CDR3 DNA: TGTGCCAGCAGCGGGGAGGTAGGCAATCAGCCCCAGCATTTT
CDR3 protein: CASSGEVGNQPQHF

D gene: TRBD2
V gene: TRBV11-2
J gene: TRBJ2-2
clone size: once
CDR3 DNA: TGTGCCAGCAGCTCGCAACTAGCGGGAGTGAACACCGGGGAGCTGTTTTTT
CDR3 protein: CASSSQLAGVNTGELFF

D gene: -
V gene: TRBV6-6
J gene: TRBJ2-7
clone size: -
CDR3 DNA: TGTGCCAGCAGTTACCGCACAGGGAACTCCTACGAGCAGTACTTC
CDR3 protein: CASSYRTGNSYEQYF

D gene: TRBD1
V gene: TRBV28
J gene: TRBJ1-2
clone size: -
CDR3 DNA: TGTGCCAGCAGTCCTTCGACAGGGGTGTTTGGCTACACCTTC
CDR3 protein: CASSPSTGVFGYTF

D gene: TRBD2
V gene: TRBV28
J gene: TRBJ2-3
clone size: few
CDR3 DNA: TGTGCCAGCAGTTGGGAGGGAGGCACATTAAATACGCAGTATTTT
CDR3 protein: CASSWEGGTLNTQYF

D gene: TRBD2
V gene: TRBV11-2
J gene: TRBJ2-7
clone size: -
CDR3 DNA: TGTGCCAGCAGCCCCGGGACTAGCGTGGCCTACGAGCAGTACTTC
CDR3 protein: CASSPGTSVAYEQYF

D gene: TRBD1
V gene: TRBV6-5
J gene: TRBJ2-7
clone size: -
CDR3 DNA: TGTGCCAGCAGCCCGGGACAGGGGAGGGCGTACTTC
CDR3 protein: CASSPGQGRAYF

D gene: -
V gene: TRBV2
J gene: TRBJ2-5
clone size: -
CDR3 DNA: TGTGCCAGCAGCGAGACTAGTAATCAAGAGACCCAGTACTTC
CDR3 protein: CASSETSNQETQYF

D gene: TRBD2
V gene: TRBV5-6
J gene: TRBJ2-2
clone size: -
CDR3 DNA: TGTGCCAGCACCCTCGCACTAGCGGGGGGTGTGACCGGGGAGCTGTTTTTT
CDR3 protein: CASTLALAGGVTGELFF

D gene: -
V gene: TRBV9
J gene: TRBJ2-2
clone size: -
CDR3 DNA: TGTGCCAGCAGCCATCCTTTGGGGGCTCCAAACACCGGGGAGCTGTTTTTT
CDR3 protein: CASSHPLGAPNTGELFF

D gene: -
V gene: TRBV5-6
J gene: TRBJ2-2
clone size: -
CDR3 DNA: TGTGCCAGCAGCTTGTGGTGGGGGCAAGGCGGGGAGCTGTTTTTT
CDR3 protein: CASSLWWGQGGELFF

D gene: -
V gene: TRBV27
J gene: TRBJ1-5
clone size: once
CDR3 DNA: TGTGCCAGGACGCGAAGGGGCCACAGCAATCAGCCCCAGCATTTT
CDR3 protein: CARTRRGHSNQPQHF

D gene: TRBD1
V gene: TRBV14
J gene: TRBJ1-6
clone size: -
CDR3 DNA: TGTGCCAGCAGCGCCCGGGACAGGGCGAATTCACCCCTCCACTTT
CDR3 protein: CASSARDRANSPLHF

D gene: -
V gene: TRBV7-2
J gene: TRBJ2-7
clone size: few
CDR3 DNA: TGTGCCAGCAGCTTAGCGTCGGGGACCTACGAGCAGTACTTC
CDR3 protein: CASSLASGTYEQYF

D gene: -
V gene: TRBV9
J gene: TRBJ1-2
clone size: -
CDR3 DNA: TGTGCCAGCAGCGTAGAGGGGGGACTAATCTATGGCTACACCTTC
CDR3 protein: CASSVEGGLIYGYTF

D gene: -
V gene: TRBV7-6
J gene: TRBJ2-5
clone size: -
CDR3 DNA: TGTGCCAGCAGCTTAGTGGGCTCTCGGTGGGCAGAGACCCAGTACTTC
CDR3 protein: CASSLVGSRWAETQYF

D gene: -
V gene: TRBV6-1
J gene: TRBJ1-5
clone size: -
CDR3 DNA: TGTGCCAGCAGGAGGATTAGCAATCAGCCCCAGCATTTT
CDR3 protein: CASRRISNQPQHF

D gene: TRBD1
V gene: TRBV6-5
J gene: TRBJ1-4
clone size: -
CDR3 DNA: TGTGCCAGCAGTTCAACAGGGGGCACTAATGAAAAACTGTTTTTT
CDR3 protein: CASSSTGGTNEKLFF

D gene: -
V gene: TRBV7-5
J gene: TRBJ2-1
clone size: -
CDR3 DNA: TGTGTCAGTGAGAAGTGGGGGCCGCCGTGCCAGCACAATGAGCAGTTCTTC
CDR3 protein: CVSEKWGPPCQHNEQFF

D gene: -
V gene: TRBV19
J gene: TRBJ1-1
clone size: few
CDR3 DNA: TGTGCCAGTAGTATTGACGGAGGTGGAGCTTTCTTT
CDR3 protein: CASSIDGGGAFF

D gene: -
V gene: TRBV5-6
J gene: TRBJ1-5
clone size: -
CDR3 DNA: TGTGCCAGCAGTTCCGACAAATACATCAATCAGCCCCAGCATTTT
CDR3 protein: CASSSDKYINQPQHF

D gene: -
V gene: TRBV18
J gene: TRBJ1-2
clone size: -
CDR3 DNA: TGTGCCAGCTCACTAGGGGCAGCTAACTATGGCTACACCTTC
CDR3 protein: CASSLGAANYGYTF

D gene: -
V gene: TRBV6-1
J gene: TRBJ1-4
clone size: -
CDR3 DNA: TGTGCCAGCAGTGATCTGGGCACTAATGAAAAACTGTTTTTT
CDR3 protein: CASSDLGTNEKLFF

D gene: -
V gene: TRBV11-2
J gene: TRBJ1-6
clone size: few
CDR3 DNA: TGTGCCGCCCAGGCGTACTATAATTCACCCCTCCACTTT
CDR3 protein: CAAQAYYNSPLHF

D gene: TRBD2
V gene: TRBV9
J gene: TRBJ2-1
clone size: once
CDR3 DNA: TGTGCCAGCAGCGTATCCCTTGTAGTGAAGCGGGGGGGTCAATTCAATGAGCAGTTCTTC
CDR3 protein: CASSVSLVVKRGGQFNEQFF

D gene: TRBD1
V gene: TRBV28
J gene: TRBJ1-1
clone size: -
CDR3 DNA: TGTGCCAGCAGTTTCAGCAGGGACAGGAACACTGAAGCTTTCTTT
CDR3 protein: CASSFSRDRNTEAFF

D gene: TRBD1
V gene: TRBV6-1
J gene: TRBJ2-5
clone size: -
CDR3 DNA: TGTGCCAGCAGTGAACTGGCAGGGGGCGGGGAGACCCAGTACTTC
CDR3 protein: CASSELAGGGETQYF

D gene: -
V gene: TRBV6-1
J gene: TRBJ1-4
clone size: -
CDR3 DNA: TGTGCCAGCAGTCAAAGGGGTCCTAATGAAAAACTGTTTTTT
CDR3 protein: CASSQRGPNEKLFF

D gene: TRBD2
V gene: TRBV5-1
J gene: TRBJ2-1
clone size: -
CDR3 DNA: TGCGCCAGCAGCAGCGGGAGCGGGTACAATGAGCAGTTCTTC
CDR3 protein: CASSSGSGYNEQFF

D gene: -
V gene: TRBV6-1
J gene: TRBJ1-1
clone size: -
CDR3 DNA: TGTGCCAGCAGTGGCCGGGTGGGTATGAACACTGAAGCTTTCTTT
CDR3 protein: CASSGRVGMNTEAFF

D gene: TRBD1
V gene: TRBV9
J gene: TRBJ1-3
clone size: -
CDR3 DNA: TGTGCCAGCAGCGTAGGGGACAGCAATGGAAACACCATATATTTT
CDR3 protein: CASSVGDSNGNTIYF

D gene: TRBD1
V gene: TRBV9
J gene: TRBJ2-7
clone size: -
CDR3 DNA: TGTGCCAGCAGCTCCCGGACAGGGGGCGGCGAGCAGTACTTC
CDR3 protein: CASSSRTGGGEQYF

D gene: TRBD2
V gene: TRBV7-2
J gene: TRBJ2-3
clone size: -
CDR3 DNA: TGTGCCAGCAGCTTATTGCCAGCGGGGGGGACAGATACGCAGTATTTT
CDR3 protein: CASSLLPAGGTDTQYF

D gene: -
V gene: TRBV28
J gene: TRBJ1-1
clone size: -
CDR3 DNA: TGTGCCAGCAGTTCCCTGAACGGTGTCACTGAAGCTTTCTTT
CDR3 protein: CASSSLNGVTEAFF

D gene: TRBD1
V gene: TRBV7-2
J gene: TRBJ2-2
clone size: few
CDR3 DNA: TGTGCCAGCAGCCCGGGACAGCCCTCGAACACCGGGGAGCTGTTTTTT
CDR3 protein: CASSPGQPSNTGELFF

D gene: -
V gene: TRBV10-3
J gene: TRBJ2-7
clone size: -
CDR3 DNA: TGTGCCGTACGAGCGGAGCCGCTTTTCTACGAGCAGTACTTC
CDR3 protein: CAVRAEPLFYEQYF

D gene: -
V gene: TRBV10-3
J gene: TRBJ1-2
clone size: -
CDR3 DNA: TGTGCCATCAGTGATAACAGATTGGATGGCTACACCTTC
CDR3 protein: CAISDNRLDGYTF

D gene: TRBD1
V gene: TRBV5-1
J gene: TRBJ2-7
clone size: -
CDR3 DNA: TGCGCCAGCAGCTGGGACAGGGACGAGCAGTACTTC
CDR3 protein: CASSWDRDEQYF

D gene: -
V gene: TRBV29-1
J gene: TRBJ2-3
clone size: -
CDR3 DNA: TGCAGCGTTGCTCTAGTTGTAGATACGCAGTATTTT
CDR3 protein: CSVALVVDTQYF

D gene: TRBD2
V gene: TRBV5-1
J gene: TRBJ2-5
clone size: -
CDR3 DNA: TGCGCCAGCAGCCCGGGGGTAGCGGGAAGTCAAGAGACCCAGTACTTC
CDR3 protein: CASSPGVAGSQETQYF

D gene: TRBD2
V gene: TRBV9
J gene: TRBJ2-7
clone size: -
CDR3 DNA: TGTGCCAGCAGCCCTAATAGCGGGGCATACTACGAGCAGTACTTC
CDR3 protein: CASSPNSGAYYEQYF

D gene: TRBD1
V gene: TRBV5-1
J gene: TRBJ2-1
clone size: -
CDR3 DNA: TGCGCCAGCAGCTTTACAGGGGGCGATGAGCAGTTCTTC
CDR3 protein: CASSFTGGDEQFF

D gene: -
V gene: TRBV11-3
J gene: TRBJ2-2
clone size: -
CDR3 DNA: TGTGCCAGCAGCCCAAACAGGGTTACCGGGGAGCTGTTTTTT
CDR3 protein: CASSPNRVTGELFF

D gene: -
V gene: TRBV2
J gene: TRBJ2-3
clone size: -
CDR3 DNA: TGTGCCAGCATTGCGTCGAACACAGATACGCAGTATTTT
CDR3 protein: CASIASNTDTQYF

D gene: -
V gene: TRBV5-4
J gene: TRBJ2-2
clone size: -
CDR3 DNA: TGTGCCAGCAGCTTGGGGACAGCGAACACCGGGGAGCTGTTTTTT
CDR3 protein: CASSLGTANTGELFF

D gene: -
V gene: TRBV6-5
J gene: TRBJ2-1
clone size: once
CDR3 DNA: TGTGCCAGCAGCCAGACGGGACTCCTGAAGGGTGAGCAGTTCTTC
CDR3 protein: CASSQTGLLKGEQFF

D gene: -
V gene: TRBV6-5
J gene: TRBJ1-1
clone size: once
CDR3 DNA: TGTGCCAGCAGTTTTACAGGGTGGGCTGAAGCTTTCTTT
CDR3 protein: CASSFTGWAEAFF

D gene: -
V gene: TRBV6-5
J gene: TRBJ2-7
clone size: -
CDR3 DNA: TGTGCCAGCAGTTCAGGGATTGGATCCTACGAGCAGTACTTC
CDR3 protein: CASSSGIGSYEQYF

D gene: TRBD1
V gene: TRBV7-2
J gene: TRBJ2-1
clone size: once
CDR3 DNA: TGTGCCAGCAGCCGCTTTCCGGGACAGGAGGCTGTACGGGAGCAGTTCTTC
CDR3 protein: CASSRFPGQEAVREQFF

D gene: TRBD1
V gene: TRBV6-6
J gene: TRBJ1-2
clone size: few
CDR3 DNA: TGTGCCAGCAGTTTACAGGGGGACTCTGGCTACACCTTC
CDR3 protein: CASSLQGDSGYTF

D gene: -
V gene: TRBV14
J gene: TRBJ2-1
clone size: -
CDR3 DNA: TGTGCCAGCAGCCATGACGGGGGTTATGAGCAGTTCTTC
CDR3 protein: CASSHDGGYEQFF

D gene: -
V gene: TRBV7-8
J gene: TRBJ2-7
clone size: -
CDR3 DNA: TGTGCCAGCAGTTTTGGAGTTTCCAGGGACGAGCAGTACTTC
CDR3 protein: CASSFGVSRDEQYF

D gene: TRBD2
V gene: TRBV5-8
J gene: TRBJ2-3
clone size: -
CDR3 DNA: TGTGCCAGCAGCTTTAGCGGGGGGACGACAGATACGCAGTATTTT
CDR3 protein: CASSFSGGTTDTQYF

D gene: -
V gene: TRBV7-6
J gene: TRBJ2-1
clone size: -
CDR3 DNA: TGTGCCAGCAGCTCAACCTTAGCGAGCTCCTACAATGAGCAGTTCTTC
CDR3 protein: CASSSTLASSYNEQFF